What follows are 5 T cell receptor beta chains derived from one specimen sequenced in a study of blood T cell repertoires in COVID-19. Assay: immunoSEQ multiplex PCR; the TCRdb copy retains only in-frame clones and omits some. The sample has approximately 160,000 clones, about 85% seen once. What was sequenced was peripheral blood. The receptors were sampled from a woman between 55 and 75 years old with COVID-19, enrolled during active disease.

This clone was detected only a few times. This chain connects TRBV18 to TRBJ1-4; D is unresolved. Looked up from germline, CDR1 is KGHSH and CDR2 is LQKENI. Deletions cut 2 bases from V and 2 bases from J, with 6 bases between. CDR3 length: 14 amino acids. The CDR3 sequence is CASSPSQTNEKLFF. The DNA of the CDR3 is TGTGCCAGCTCACCATCTCAGACTAATGAAAAACTGTTTTTT.

This clone was observed a few times. The genes are TRBV7-6 and TRBJ1-5; 7 bases line up with TRBD1. J gave up 2 bases and V 0 bases, and 7 bases lay outside the gene matches. Per germline, CDR1 SGHVS and CDR2 FNYEAQ. The CDR3 sequence is 17 residues long. CDR3 residues: CASSLAQGGRGNQPQHF. As DNA, the CDR3 is TGTGCCAGCAGCTTAGCGCAGGGGGGTAGAGGCAATCAGCCCCAGCATTTT.

This clone came up once. J is TRBJ1-2 and V is TRBV19, with D tentatively TRBD1 (6 bases). The CDR3 has 15 amino acids. From germline, CDR1 is LNHDA and CDR2 SQIVND (reference sequence). V was shortened by 3 bases and J by 2 bases, with 13 bases between the two germline ends. This CDR3 is CASSMWTVTNYGYTF. The CDR3 DNA sequence: TGTGCCAGTAGTATGTGGACAGTAACGAACTATGGCTACACCTTC.

The chain uses TRBV4-1 and TRBJ2-1; D is unclear. This CDR3 region has 14 residues. The V end was cut by 0 bases, the J end by 6 bases, with 9 bases between. The germline V gene has CDR1 MGHRA and CDR2 YSYEKL. The CDR3 sequence: CASSQDGFRNEQFF. CDR3 DNA sequence: TGCGCCAGCAGCCAAGATGGCTTTCGCAATGAGCAGTTCTTC.

A single count supports this clone. The chain joins TRBV11-2 to TRBJ2-7; possible D gene TRBD2, 6 bases. Trimming took 5 bases from V and 7 from J, leaving 27 bases between them. The germline gives CDR1 SGHAT, CDR2 FQNNGV. This CDR3 is built from 17 residues. DNA for the CDR3: TGTGCCAGCAGCCCCACGAGCCCCTCAAAGCTCGCGGGGGAGCAGTACTTC. Translation: CASSPTSPSKLAGEQYF.